One sample yielded the 11 T cell receptor beta chains listed below, sequenced in a study of cytomegalovirus exposure and HLA in healthy donors. Primers for the PCR totalled 60 Vbeta and 13 Jbeta. Clones were read by immunoSEQ multiplex PCR, and TCRdb kept only the in-frame ones, dropping some. The repertoire holds fewer than 100,000 clones, with just under 80% as singletons. Sequencing used PBMCs. The receptors originated from a male donor in good health and CMV-seropositive.

This chain joins TRBV4-1 and TRBJ1-3; the D is unclear. The germline CDR1 and CDR2 sequences are MGHRA and YSYEKL. The CDR3 loop spans 15 amino acids. Trimming cost V 3 bases and J 6 bases, with 15 bases left between them. CDR3 amino acids: CASSQASTWSNTIYF. Here the CDR3 DNA reads TGCGCCAGCAGCCAGGCTTCAACGTGGTCAAACACCATATATTTT.

The gene calls are TRBV5-1 and TRBJ2-6; D call uncertain. The CDR3 runs 14 residues. Germline V gene sequence: CDR1 SGHRS, CDR2 YFSETQ. Between the trimmed V and J ends, which lost 0 bases and 4 bases, there was a span of 5 bases. The CDR3 nucleotides are TGCGCCAGCAGCTTGGTATTCGGGGCCAACGTCCTGACTTTC. It is translated as CASSLVFGANVLTF. Looking up the rest from reference TRBV5-1 and TRBJ2-6 gives the full variable domain: KAGVTQTPRYLIKTRGQQVTLSCSPISGHRSVSWYQQTPGQGLQFLFEYFSETQRNKGNFPGRFSGRQFSNSRSEMNVSTLELGDSALYLCASSLVFGANVLTFGAGSRLTVL.

The chain is built from TRBV5-1 and TRBJ2-3; the match to TRBD2 covers 8 bases. Germline V gives CDR1 SGHRS, CDR2 YFSETQ. V shed 0 bases, J shed 3 bases, and the junction held 6 bases outside the gene matches. This CDR3 comprises 16 residues. This chain's CDR3 is CASSLGGGRRTDTQYF. CDR3 nucleotides: TGCGCCAGCAGCTTGGGGGGCGGGAGGAGAACAGATACGCAGTATTTT.

This rearrangement joins TRBV4-3 to TRBJ2-1, with TRBD2 identical over 10 bases. The V segment lost 0 bases and the J segment 6 bases; nucleotides outside the gene matches: 5. The CDR3 has 16 residues. The germline V gene has CDR1 LGHNA and CDR2 YSLEER. CDR3 in amino acids: CASSQDQASGSNEQFF. The CDR3 DNA sequence: TGCGCCAGCAGCCAAGATCAGGCTAGCGGGAGCAATGAGCAGTTCTTC.

CDR3 sequence reads: CASSLQGSGNEQFF. In DNA, the CDR3 is TGCGCCAGCAGCTTACAGGGAAGTGGCAATGAGCAGTTCTTC. The gene calls are TRBV5-1 and TRBJ2-1, with a possible D match to TRBD1 (6 bases). The V gene lost 2 bases and the J gene lost 6 bases, with 12 bases spanning the gap. The CDR3 is 14 residues long. CDR1 is SGHRS, CDR2 YFSETQ, per germline. Filled out from reference TRBV5-1 and TRBJ2-1, the complete variable domain reads KAGVTQTPRYLIKTRGQQVTLSCSPISGHRSVSWYQQTPGQGLQFLFEYFSETQRNKGNFPGRFSGRQFSNSRSEMNVSTLELGDSALYLCASSLQGSGNEQFFGPGTRLTVL.

The rearrangement joins TRBV6-1 to TRBJ2-7, with 7 bases matching TRBD1. CDR1 is MNHNS and CDR2 is SASEGT in the germline V gene. This CDR3 contains 11 residues. V lost 8 bases to trimming and J lost 3 bases; unmatched junction nucleotides: 1. The CDR3 spells CASWTGYEQYF. The CDR3 bases are TGTGCCAGCTGGACAGGCTACGAGCAGTACTTC.

The chain carries TRBV7-2 and TRBJ2-7, with TRBD2 matching over 10 bases. Germline assignment: CDR1 SGHTA and CDR2 FQGNSA. The ends lost 5 bases at V and 2 bases at J; junction bases unmatched: 6. This CDR3 has 15 amino acids. The CDR3 nucleotides are TGTGCCAGCAGCAAAGGGACTAGCGTTACCTACGAGCAGTACTTC. The encoded protein is CASSKGTSVTYEQYF.

The V and J genes are TRBV7-2 and TRBJ2-1; weak D call: TRBD2 (6 bases). The CDR3 consists of 13 residues. V was trimmed by 5 bases and J by 14 bases, leaving 19 bases between them. Germline-derived CDR1 and CDR2 are SGHTA and FQGNSA. Here the CDR3 DNA reads TGTGCCAGCAGCCCTCTAGCGATTCAAACAAAGTTCTTC. This translates into CASSPLAIQTKFF.

The CDR3 coding sequence is TGTGCCTGGACCGGGTTTAGGACAGGCGCCTACGAGCAGTACTTC. It codes for CAWTGFRTGAYEQYF. The chain carries TRBV30 and TRBJ2-7, with 7 positions matching TRBD1. This CDR3 spans 15 amino acids. Germline CDR1 GTSNPN, CDR2 SVGIG (reference sequence). V gave up 4 bases and J gave up 2 bases; unmatched junction bases: 11.

The V gene is TRBV6-1, the J gene TRBJ1-1; D is ambiguous. The ends were cut back, 1 base at V and 8 bases at J, with 8 bases in the middle. Germline V gives CDR1 MNHNS, CDR2 SASEGT. The CDR3 is 12 amino acids. The CDR3 sequence is CASSEGPREAFF. In nucleotides, the CDR3 is TGTGCCAGCAGTGAAGGTCCCAGAGAAGCTTTCTTT.

The V call is TRBV7-9, the J call TRBJ1-2; a weak D match, TRBD1 (5 bases). Looked up from germline, CDR1 is SEHNR and CDR2 is FQNEAQ (reference sequence). The V end lost 2 bases, the J end lost 3 bases, and 7 bases lay between the germline ends. This CDR3 has 13 amino acids. The CDR3 sequence is CASSLTGDYGYTF. The CDR3 DNA sequence: TGTGCCAGCAGCTTAACAGGCGACTATGGCTACACCTTC.